This TCR beta chain was retrieved from a study of shared T cell receptors in the human thymus. TCRdb keeps only in-frame clones here, not all; method: immunoSEQ multiplex PCR. The data contain hundreds of thousands of clones, about 90% of them singletons. Trimming cost V 2 bases and J 5 bases, with 18 bases left between them. This CDR3 is built from 17 residues. Germline V lookup: CDR1 SGHTA, CDR2 FQGNSA. These sequences were also reported in another study, on human thymus T cells. This second report adds: Corrective cardiac surgery supplied the resected thymus tissue.

The sequenced sample consisted of thymocytes. The clonotype originates from a boy less than two years old with a congenital heart defect. This chain joins TRBV7-2 and TRBJ2-2; a weak D match, TRBD2 (5 bases). CDR3 DNA sequence: TGTGCCAGCAGCTTATTCCAGACTACCCTGAAGACCGGGGAGCTGTTTTTT. Its protein is CASSLFQTTLKTGELFF.